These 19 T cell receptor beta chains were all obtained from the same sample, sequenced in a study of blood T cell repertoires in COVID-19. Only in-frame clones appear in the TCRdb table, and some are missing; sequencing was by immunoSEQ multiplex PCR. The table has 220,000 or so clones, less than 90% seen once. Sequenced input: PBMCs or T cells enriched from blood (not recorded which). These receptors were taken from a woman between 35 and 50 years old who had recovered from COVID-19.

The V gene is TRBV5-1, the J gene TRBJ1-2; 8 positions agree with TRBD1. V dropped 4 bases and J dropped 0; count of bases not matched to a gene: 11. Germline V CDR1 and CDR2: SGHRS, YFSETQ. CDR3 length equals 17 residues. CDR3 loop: CASSPGQGALSNYGYTF. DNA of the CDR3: TGCGCCAGCAGCCCCGGACAGGGCGCCCTTTCTAACTATGGCTACACCTTC.

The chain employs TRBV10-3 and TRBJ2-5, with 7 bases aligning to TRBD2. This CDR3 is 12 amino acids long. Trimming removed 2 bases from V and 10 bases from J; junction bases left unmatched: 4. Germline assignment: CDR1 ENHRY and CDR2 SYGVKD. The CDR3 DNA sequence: TGTGCCATCAGTGAGAGGACTAGTATCCAGTACTTC. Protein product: CAISERTSIQYF.

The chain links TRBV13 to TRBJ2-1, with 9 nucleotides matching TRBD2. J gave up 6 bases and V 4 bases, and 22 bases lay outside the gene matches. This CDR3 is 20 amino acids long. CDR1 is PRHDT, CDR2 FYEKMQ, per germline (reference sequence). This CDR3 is CASSSPGLALKHERTNEQFF. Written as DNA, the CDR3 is TGTGCCAGCAGCTCTCCGGGACTAGCTCTCAAGCATGAGAGGACCAATGAGCAGTTCTTC.

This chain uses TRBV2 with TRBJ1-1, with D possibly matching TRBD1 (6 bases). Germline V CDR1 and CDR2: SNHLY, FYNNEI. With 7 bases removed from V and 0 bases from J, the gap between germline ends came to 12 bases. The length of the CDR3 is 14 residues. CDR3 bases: TGTGCCAGCACCCTGGGGGGGCTGAACACTGAAGCTTTCTTT. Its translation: CASTLGGLNTEAFF. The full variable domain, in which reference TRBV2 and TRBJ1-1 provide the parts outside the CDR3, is EPEVTQTPSHQVTQMGQEVILRCVPISNHLYFYWYRQILGQKVEFLVSFYNNEISEKSEIFDDQFSVERPDGSNFTLKIRSTKLEDSAMYFCASTLGGLNTEAFFGQGTRLTVV.

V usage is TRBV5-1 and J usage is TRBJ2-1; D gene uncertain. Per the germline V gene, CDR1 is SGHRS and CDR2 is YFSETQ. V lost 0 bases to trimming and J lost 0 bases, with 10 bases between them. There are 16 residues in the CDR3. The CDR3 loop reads CASSLVEVSSYNEQFF. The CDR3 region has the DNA TGCGCCAGCAGCTTGGTCGAGGTGAGCTCCTACAATGAGCAGTTCTTC.

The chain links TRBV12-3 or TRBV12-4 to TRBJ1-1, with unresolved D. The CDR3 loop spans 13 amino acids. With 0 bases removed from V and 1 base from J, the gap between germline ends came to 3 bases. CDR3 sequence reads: CASSLARNTEAFF. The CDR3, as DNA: TGTGCCAGCAGTTTAGCGCGGAACACTGAAGCTTTCTTT.

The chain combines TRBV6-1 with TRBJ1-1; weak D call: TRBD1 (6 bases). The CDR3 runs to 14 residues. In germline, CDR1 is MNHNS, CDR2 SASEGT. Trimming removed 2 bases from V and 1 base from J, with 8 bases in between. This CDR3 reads CASSEQGSNTEAFF. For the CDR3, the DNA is TGTGCCAGCAGTGAACAGGGGTCGAACACTGAAGCTTTCTTT.

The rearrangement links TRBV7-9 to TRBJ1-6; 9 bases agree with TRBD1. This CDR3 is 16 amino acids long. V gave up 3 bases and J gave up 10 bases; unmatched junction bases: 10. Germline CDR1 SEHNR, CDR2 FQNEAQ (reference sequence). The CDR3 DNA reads TGTGCCAGCAGCTTCCTTGAACAGGGGGCTTTCTCACCCCTCCACTTT. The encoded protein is CASSFLEQGAFSPLHF. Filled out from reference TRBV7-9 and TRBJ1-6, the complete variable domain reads DTGVSQNPRHKITKRGQNVTFRCDPISEHNRLYWYRQTLGQGPEFLTYFQNEAQLEKSRLLSDRFSAERPKGSFSTLEIQRTEQGDSAMYLCASSFLEQGAFSPLHFGNGTRLTVT.

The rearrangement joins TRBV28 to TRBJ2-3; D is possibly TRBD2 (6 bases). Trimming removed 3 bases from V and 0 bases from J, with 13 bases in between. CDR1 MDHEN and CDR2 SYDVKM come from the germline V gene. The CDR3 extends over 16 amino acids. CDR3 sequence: CASSLGGNPSTDTQYF. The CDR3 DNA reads TGTGCCAGCAGTTTGGGCGGGAACCCTAGCACAGATACGCAGTATTTT. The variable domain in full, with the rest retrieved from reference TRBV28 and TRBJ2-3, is DVKVTQSSRYLVKRTGEKVFLECVQDMDHENMFWYRQDPGLGLRLIYFSYDVKMKEKGDIPEGYSVSREKKERFSLILESASTNQTSMYLCASSLGGNPSTDTQYFGPGTRLTVL.

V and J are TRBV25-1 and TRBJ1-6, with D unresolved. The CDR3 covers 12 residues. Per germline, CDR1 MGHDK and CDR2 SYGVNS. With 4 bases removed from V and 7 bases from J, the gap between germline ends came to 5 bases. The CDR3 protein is CASSVRNSPLHF. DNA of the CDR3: TGTGCCAGCAGTGTACGGAATTCACCCCTCCACTTT. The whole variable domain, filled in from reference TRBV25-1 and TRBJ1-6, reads EADIYQTPRYLVIGTGKKITLECSQTMGHDKMYWYQQDPGMELHLIHYSYGVNSTEKGDLSSESTVSRIRTEHFPLTLESARPSHTSQYLCASSVRNSPLHFGNGTRLTVT.

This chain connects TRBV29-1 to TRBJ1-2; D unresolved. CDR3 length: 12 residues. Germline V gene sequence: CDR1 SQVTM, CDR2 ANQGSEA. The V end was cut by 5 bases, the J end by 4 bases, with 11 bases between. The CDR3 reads CSVRPDIYGYTF. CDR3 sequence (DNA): TGCAGCGTTCGTCCAGATATCTATGGCTACACCTTC.

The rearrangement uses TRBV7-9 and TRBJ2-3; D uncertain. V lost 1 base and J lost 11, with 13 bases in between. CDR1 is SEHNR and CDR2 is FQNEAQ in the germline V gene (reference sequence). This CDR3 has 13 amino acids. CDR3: CASSLETVSEQYF. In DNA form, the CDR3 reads TGTGCCAGCAGCTTAGAGACTGTCTCGGAGCAGTATTTT.

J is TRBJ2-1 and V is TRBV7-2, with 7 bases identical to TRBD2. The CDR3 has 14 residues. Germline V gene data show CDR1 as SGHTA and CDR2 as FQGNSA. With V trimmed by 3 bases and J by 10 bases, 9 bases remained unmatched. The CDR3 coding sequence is TGTGCCAGCAGCTTCGGCGGGAGCGCAAGAGAGCAGTTCTTC. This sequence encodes CASSFGGSAREQFF.

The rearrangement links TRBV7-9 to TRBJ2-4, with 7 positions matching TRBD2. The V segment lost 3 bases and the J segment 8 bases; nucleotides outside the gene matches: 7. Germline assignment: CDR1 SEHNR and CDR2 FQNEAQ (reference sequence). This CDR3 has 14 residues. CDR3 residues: CASSLGGSRDIQYF. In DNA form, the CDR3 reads TGTGCCAGCAGCTTGGGCGGGAGTAGAGACATTCAGTACTTC.

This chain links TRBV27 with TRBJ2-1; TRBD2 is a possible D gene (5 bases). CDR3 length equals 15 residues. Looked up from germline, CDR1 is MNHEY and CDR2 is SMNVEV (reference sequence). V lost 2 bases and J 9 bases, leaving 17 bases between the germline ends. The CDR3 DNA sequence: TGTGCCAGCAGTTTAGGCCCCCCCTCGGGAACTGAGCAGTTCTTC. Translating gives CASSLGPPSGTEQFF.

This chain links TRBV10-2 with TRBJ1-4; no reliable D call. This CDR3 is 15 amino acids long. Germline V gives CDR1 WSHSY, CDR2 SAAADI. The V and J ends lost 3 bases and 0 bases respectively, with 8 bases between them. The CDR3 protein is CASSDGQTTNEKLFF. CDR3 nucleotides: TGCGCCAGCAGTGATGGGCAGACAACTAATGAAAAACTGTTTTTT.

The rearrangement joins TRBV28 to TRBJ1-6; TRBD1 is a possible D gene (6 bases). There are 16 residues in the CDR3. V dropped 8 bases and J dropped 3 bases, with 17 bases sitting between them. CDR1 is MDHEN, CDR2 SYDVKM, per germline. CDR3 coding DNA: TGTGCCAGCCTATCCGGGACAACTAACTATAATTCACCCCTCCACTTT. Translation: CASLSGTTNYNSPLHF.

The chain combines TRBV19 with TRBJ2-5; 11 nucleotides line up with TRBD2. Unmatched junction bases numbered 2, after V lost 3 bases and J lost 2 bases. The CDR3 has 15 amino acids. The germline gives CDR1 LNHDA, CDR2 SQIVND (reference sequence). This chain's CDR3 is CASSIGTSGQETQYF. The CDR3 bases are TGTGCCAGTAGTATCGGGACTAGCGGACAAGAGACCCAGTACTTC.

The chain's CDR3 is CASSAVGGAEPQHF. The DNA of the CDR3 is TGTGCCAGCAGTGCGGTGGGGGGAGCGGAGCCCCAGCATTTT. This chain links TRBV2 with TRBJ1-5; D possibly corresponds to TRBD1 (5 bases). The CDR3 is 14 amino acids. Per the germline V gene, CDR1 is SNHLY and CDR2 is FYNNEI. Trimming cost V 4 bases and J 8 bases, with 15 bases left between them.